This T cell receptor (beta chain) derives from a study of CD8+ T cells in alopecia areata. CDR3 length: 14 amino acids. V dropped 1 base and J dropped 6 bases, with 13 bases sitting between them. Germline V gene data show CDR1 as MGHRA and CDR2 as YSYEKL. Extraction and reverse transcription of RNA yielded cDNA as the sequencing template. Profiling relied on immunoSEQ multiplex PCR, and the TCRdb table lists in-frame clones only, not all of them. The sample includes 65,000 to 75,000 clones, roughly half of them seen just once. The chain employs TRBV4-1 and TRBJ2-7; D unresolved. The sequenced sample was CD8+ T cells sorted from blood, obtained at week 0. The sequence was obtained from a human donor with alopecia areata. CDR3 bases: TGCGCCAGCAGCCAAGGAGGATCGGAAGGCGAGCAGTACTTC. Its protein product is CASSQGGSEGEQYF.